This T cell receptor (beta chain) was profiled in a study of PD-1 blockade in classical Hodgkin lymphoma. Using immunoSEQ multiplex PCR, the repertoire was profiled, and TCRdb retains in-frame clones only, with some absent. The sample has 100,000 or so clones, over 75% seen once. Stated time point: cycle 4 day 1 (C4D1), after about 6 weeks of nivolumab. Relapse was seen in all patients after autologous stem cell transplantation, and brentuximab vedotin exposure was variable. Germline V lookup: CDR1 KGHSH, CDR2 LQKENI. CDR3 size: 15 residues. The V gene lost 8 bases and the J gene lost 3 bases, with 19 bases spanning the gap.

The receptor was isolated from a human donor with classical Hodgkin lymphoma. This chain connects TRBV18 to TRBJ1-1; D is perhaps TRBD1 (6 bases). This material consisted of peripheral blood mononuclear cells (PBMCs), taken before the fourth cycle of nivolumab. CDR3 DNA sequence: TGTGCCAGCCAACAAACAGGGTTGGGAGACACTGAAGCTTTCTTT. This gives the protein CASQQTGLGDTEAFF.